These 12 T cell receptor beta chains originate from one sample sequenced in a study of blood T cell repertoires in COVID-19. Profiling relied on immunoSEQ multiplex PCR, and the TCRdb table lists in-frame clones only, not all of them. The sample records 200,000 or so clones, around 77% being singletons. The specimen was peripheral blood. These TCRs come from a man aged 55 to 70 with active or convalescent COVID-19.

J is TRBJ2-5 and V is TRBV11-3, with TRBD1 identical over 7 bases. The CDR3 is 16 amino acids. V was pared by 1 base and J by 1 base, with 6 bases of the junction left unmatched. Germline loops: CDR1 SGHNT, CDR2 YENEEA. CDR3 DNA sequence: TGTGCCAGCAGCTTAGTCGGTGCAGGGGGCCAAGAGACCCAGTACTTC. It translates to CASSLVGAGGQETQYF.

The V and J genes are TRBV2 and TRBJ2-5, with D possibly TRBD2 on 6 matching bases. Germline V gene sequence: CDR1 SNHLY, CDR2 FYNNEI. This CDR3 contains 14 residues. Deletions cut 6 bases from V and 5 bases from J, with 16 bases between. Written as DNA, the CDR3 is TGTGCCAGCAGAAAAAGCGGGCCGTCGGAGACCCAGTACTTC. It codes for CASRKSGPSETQYF.

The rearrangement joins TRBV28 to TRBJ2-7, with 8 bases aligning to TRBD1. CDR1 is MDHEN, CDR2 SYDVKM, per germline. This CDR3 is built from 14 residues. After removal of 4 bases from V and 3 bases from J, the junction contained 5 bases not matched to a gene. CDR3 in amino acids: CASSWDRPNYEQYF. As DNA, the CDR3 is TGTGCCAGCAGTTGGGACAGGCCGAACTACGAGCAGTACTTC.

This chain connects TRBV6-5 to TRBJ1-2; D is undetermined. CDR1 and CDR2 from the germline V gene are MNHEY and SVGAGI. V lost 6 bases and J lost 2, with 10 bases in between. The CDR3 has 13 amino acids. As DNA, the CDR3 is TGTGCCAGCAGACCCGACACGAACTATGGCTACACCTTC. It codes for CASRPDTNYGYTF.

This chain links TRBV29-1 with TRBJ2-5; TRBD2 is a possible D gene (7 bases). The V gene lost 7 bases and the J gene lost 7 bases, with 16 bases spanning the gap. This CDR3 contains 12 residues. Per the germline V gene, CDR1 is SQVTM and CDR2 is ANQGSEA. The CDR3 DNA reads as TGCAGCGGGTATGGGAGGGGGGTGACCCAGTACTTC. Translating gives CSGYGRGVTQYF.

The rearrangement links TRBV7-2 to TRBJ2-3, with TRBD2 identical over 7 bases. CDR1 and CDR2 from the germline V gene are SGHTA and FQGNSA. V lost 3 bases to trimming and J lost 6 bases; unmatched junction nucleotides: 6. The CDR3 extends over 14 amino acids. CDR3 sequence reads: CASSFGAGVDTQYF. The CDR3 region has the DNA TGTGCCAGCAGCTTTGGGGCGGGAGTGGATACGCAGTATTTT.

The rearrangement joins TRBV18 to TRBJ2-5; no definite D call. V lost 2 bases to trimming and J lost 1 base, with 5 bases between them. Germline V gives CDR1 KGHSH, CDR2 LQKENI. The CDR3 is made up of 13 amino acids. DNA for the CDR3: TGTGCCAGCTCACCAAGAGGCCAAGAGACCCAGTACTTC. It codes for CASSPRGQETQYF.

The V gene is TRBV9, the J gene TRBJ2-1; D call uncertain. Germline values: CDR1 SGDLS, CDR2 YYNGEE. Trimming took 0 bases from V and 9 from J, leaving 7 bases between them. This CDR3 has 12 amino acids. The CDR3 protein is CASSVAVSEQFF. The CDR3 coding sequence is TGTGCCAGCAGCGTAGCAGTATCTGAGCAGTTCTTC.

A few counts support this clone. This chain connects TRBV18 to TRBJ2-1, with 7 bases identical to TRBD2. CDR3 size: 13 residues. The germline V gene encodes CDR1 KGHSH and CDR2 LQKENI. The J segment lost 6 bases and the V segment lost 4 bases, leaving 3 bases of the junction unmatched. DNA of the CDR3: TGTGCCAGCTCACGGGGGGGATCCAATGAGCAGTTCTTC. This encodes CASSRGGSNEQFF.

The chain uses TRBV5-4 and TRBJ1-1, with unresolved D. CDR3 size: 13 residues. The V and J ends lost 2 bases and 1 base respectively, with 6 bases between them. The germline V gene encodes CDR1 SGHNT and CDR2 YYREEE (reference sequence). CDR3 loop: CASSFDSNTEAFF. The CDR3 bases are TGTGCCAGCAGCTTCGACTCGAACACTGAAGCTTTCTTT.

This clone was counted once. CDR3 region: CASSTRQGTEAFF. CDR3 coding DNA: TGTGCCAGCAGCACCCGACAGGGTACTGAAGCTTTCTTT. V usage is TRBV3-1 (or the pseudogene TRBV3-2) and J usage is TRBJ1-1; TRBD1 agrees at 7 bases. The CDR3 spans 13 residues. Germline V CDR1 and CDR2: LGHDT, YNNKEL (reference sequence). The V gene end was trimmed by 5 bases and the J gene end by 5 bases; junction bases not matched to a gene: 5.

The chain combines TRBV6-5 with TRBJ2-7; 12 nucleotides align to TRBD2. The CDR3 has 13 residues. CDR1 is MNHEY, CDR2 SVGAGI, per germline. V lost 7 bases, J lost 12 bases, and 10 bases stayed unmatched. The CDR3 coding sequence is TGTGCCAGCACCACTAGCGGGAGGACCGGGATGTACTTC. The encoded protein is CASTTSGRTGMYF.